The 22 T cell receptor beta chains below were found in one sample sequenced in a study of Ad26.COV2.S vaccination and SARS-CoV-2 variants. Treatment defined: roughly 20 received Ad26.COV2.S at low or high dose, single or two shots; about 5 received placebo; per-sample allocation not given. Sampling was done on day 63 after the first vaccine or placebo injection. Profiled with immunoSEQ multiplex PCR; TCRdb holds only in-frame clones, not every one. The sample records some 340,000 clones, 70% to 90% being singletons. Sequenced material: peripheral blood, taken in a trial of Ad26.COV2.S vaccine versus placebo. Receptors originate from a person between 18 and 65 years old who received the Ad26.COV2.S COVID-19 vaccine or a placebo.

V gene TRBV5-5 combines with J gene TRBJ2-7; D remains ambiguous. Trimming shortened V by 0 bases and J by 3 bases, and 13 bases separated the two germline ends. The germline V gene encodes CDR1 SGHKS and CDR2 YYEKEE (reference sequence). CDR3 length: 15 amino acids. The CDR3 nucleotides read TGTGCCAGCAGCTTGGTCGTCACAGAATACTACGAGCAGTACTTC. Translation gives CASSLVVTEYYEQYF.

This chain uses TRBV6-2 or TRBV6-3 with TRBJ1-4; 8 nucleotides align to TRBD1. This CDR3 region has 16 residues. Germline CDR1 MNHEY, CDR2 SVGEGT. J was trimmed by 5 bases and V by 6 bases; bases with no gene match: 11. The CDR3 nucleotides are TGTGCCAGCAGCCCCGGGACAGGTTACGGGAATGAAAAACTGTTTTTT. This encodes CASSPGTGYGNEKLFF.

The chain couples TRBV19 to TRBJ2-4; possibly TRBD2 for D (6 bases). The CDR3 runs 18 residues. Germline assignment: CDR1 LNHDA and CDR2 SQIVND (reference sequence). Trimming shortened V by 4 bases and J by 7 bases, and 26 bases separated the two germline ends. CDR3 amino acids: CASSTAGTAVLGWNIQYF. The CDR3 coding sequence is TGTGCCAGTAGTACAGCCGGGACTGCTGTTTTGGGGTGGAACATTCAGTACTTC.

V gene TRBV5-1 combines with J gene TRBJ2-5; the D is unclear. The CDR3 runs to 13 residues. The V end lost 0 bases, the J end lost 10 bases, and 13 bases lay between the germline ends. CDR1 SGHRS and CDR2 YFSETQ come from the germline V gene. CDR3 nucleotide sequence: TGCGCCAGCAGCTTGGAAGCAGGCACCCACCAGTACTTC. This codes for CASSLEAGTHQYF.

This chain links TRBV11-2 with TRBJ2-2, with 7 nucleotides matching TRBD1. This CDR3 has 15 amino acids. Germline V gene data show CDR1 as SGHAT and CDR2 as FQNNGV. The trim removed 5 bases at V and 5 bases at J, leaving 8 bases unmatched. The CDR3 spells CASSPKDRATGELFF. The CDR3 DNA follows: TGTGCCAGCAGCCCTAAAGACAGGGCTACCGGGGAGCTGTTTTTT.

This clone was seen a handful of times. The V call is TRBV28, the J call TRBJ1-2, with D perhaps TRBD1 (6 bases). CDR3 length: 14 amino acids. The V end was cut by 4 bases, the J end by 2 bases, with 11 bases between. Germline CDR1 reads MDHEN; CDR2 reads SYDVKM. CDR3 residues: CASSSGDPNYGYTF. CDR3 DNA: TGTGCCAGCAGTTCAGGGGACCCGAACTATGGCTACACCTTC.

The rearrangement joins TRBV7-2 to TRBJ1-6; 7 positions agree with TRBD1. V lost 6 bases and J lost 6; bases outside the gene matches: 11. This CDR3 is built from 16 residues. The germline gives CDR1 SGHTA, CDR2 FQGNSA. CDR3 DNA: TGTGCCAGCAGTACGGACAGGATAGCGTTTAATTCACCCCTCCACTTT. Translated, it gives CASSTDRIAFNSPLHF.

The chain employs TRBV2 and TRBJ2-7, with TRBD1 identical over 8 bases. Per the germline V gene, CDR1 is SNHLY and CDR2 is FYNNEI. J gave up 5 bases and V 7 bases, and 10 bases lay outside the gene matches. This CDR3 has 14 amino acids. The CDR3 loop is CASNLGQVSDEQYF. CDR3 in DNA: TGTGCCAGCAATCTGGGACAGGTTTCCGACGAGCAGTACTTC. The variable domain in full, with the rest retrieved from reference TRBV2 and TRBJ2-7, is EPEVTQTPSHQVTQMGQEVILRCVPISNHLYFYWYRQILGQKVEFLVSFYNNEISEKSEIFDDQFSVERPDGSNFTLKIRSTKLEDSAMYFCASNLGQVSDEQYFGPGTRLTVT.

In its sample, this clone was seen a few times. The gene calls are TRBV18 and TRBJ1-2; tentative D call: TRBD1 (6 bases). Germline lookup yields CDR1 KGHSH and CDR2 LQKENI. Trimming removed 5 bases at V and 1 base at J, with 14 bases between. The CDR3 extends over 15 amino acids. CDR3: CASSSDSLLNYGYTF. Here the CDR3 DNA reads TGTGCCAGCTCATCGGACAGCCTGCTTAACTATGGCTACACCTTC.

The CDR3 coding sequence is TGTGCCAGCAGCGCGTTCAATGAGCAGTTCTTC. This sequence encodes CASSAFNEQFF. The rearrangement links TRBV7-2 to TRBJ2-1; no definite D call. The CDR3 is made up of 11 amino acids. CDR1 is SGHTA, CDR2 FQGNSA, per germline. Trimming pared 5 bases from V and 6 bases from J, leaving 5 bases between.

The chain carries TRBV7-9 and TRBJ1-5; D gene ambiguous. This CDR3 has 15 residues. The germline gives CDR1 SEHNR, CDR2 FQNEAQ (reference sequence). The germline V and J ends were trimmed by 4 bases and 4 bases, with 14 bases remaining between them. The CDR3 DNA follows: TGTGCCAGCAGCTCTACCGGGCCGCTAAATCAGCCCCAGCATTTT. Translation gives CASSSTGPLNQPQHF.

The chain carries TRBV11-3 and TRBJ2-7; D unclear. The CDR3 covers 13 residues. Germline CDR1 and CDR2: SGHNT and YENEEA. V was cut by 9 bases and J by 5 bases, with 17 bases left in between. The CDR3 DNA reads TGTGCCAGTCTACCACCGCGAACGGACGAGCAGTACTTC. Translated: CASLPPRTDEQYF. The full variable domain, completed using reference TRBV11-3 and TRBJ2-7, is EAGVVQSPRYKIIEKKQPVAFWCNPISGHNTLYWYLQNLGQGPELLIRYENEEAVDDSQLPKDRFSAERLKGVDSTLKIQPAELGDSAVYLCASLPPRTDEQYFGPGTRLTVT.

The chain joins TRBV7-8 to TRBJ2-7; D might be TRBD1 or TRBD2, each matching 6 bases. CDR1 and CDR2 (germline): SGHVS, FQNEAQ. CDR3 length: 15 residues. The V end lost 1 base, the J end lost 3 bases, and 13 bases lay between the germline ends. CDR3: CASSLEGGKYYEQYF. Written as DNA, the CDR3 is TGTGCCAGCAGCTTAGAGGGGGGAAAATACTACGAGCAGTACTTC.

This sequence joins TRBV19 and TRBJ2-2, with TRBD1 identical over 9 bases. The CDR3 loop spans 15 amino acids. The V segment lost 4 bases and the J segment 5 bases; nucleotides outside the gene matches: 5. Germline V CDR1 and CDR2: LNHDA, SQIVND (reference sequence). This CDR3 reads CASSTGTGWTGELFF. The CDR3, as DNA: TGTGCCAGTAGTACAGGGACAGGGTGGACCGGGGAGCTGTTTTTT.

V gene TRBV3-1 (or the pseudogene TRBV3-2) combines with J gene TRBJ2-3; TRBD2 aligns across 7 bases. V shed 2 bases and J 4 bases; nucleotides not matched to a gene: 3. The germline CDR1 and CDR2 sequences are LGHDT and YNNKEL (reference sequence). This CDR3 spans 14 amino acids. The CDR3 loop is CASSQRGGADTQYF. In nucleotides, the CDR3 is TGTGCCAGCAGCCAACGGGGAGGGGCAGATACGCAGTATTTT.

Notes on this clone: Other nucleotide sequences in the sample specify the same CDR3. This rearrangement joins TRBV6-6 to TRBJ1-5, with 9 bases fitting TRBD1. The CDR3 runs 16 residues. Germline V lookup: CDR1 MNHNY, CDR2 SVGAGI (reference sequence). J was trimmed by 2 bases and V by 0 bases; bases with no gene match: 2. CDR3 protein: CASSYSRDRGNQPQHF. The CDR3 nucleotides read TGTGCCAGCAGTTACTCGAGGGACAGGGGCAATCAGCCCCAGCATTTT.

The V and J genes are TRBV6-4 and TRBJ1-1; D is possibly TRBD1 (6 bases). The V gene's germline CDR1 is MRHNA and CDR2 SNTAGT. V was clipped by 5 bases and J by 3 bases, with 10 bases between them. CDR3 length: 13 residues. CDR3 loop: CASSSRTDTEAFF. The CDR3 nucleotides read TGTGCCAGCAGTTCCAGGACAGACACTGAAGCTTTCTTT.

The J gene is TRBJ1-4, the V gene TRBV19; 7 bases line up with TRBD1. J lost 4 bases, V lost 9 bases, and 8 bases had no gene match. CDR1 LNHDA and CDR2 SQIVND come from the germline V gene (reference sequence). This CDR3 has 14 amino acids. The CDR3 DNA reads TGTGCCAGCCAAAACGGGACAGATAATGAAAAACTGTTTTTT. The encoded protein is CASQNGTDNEKLFF.

This clone was picked up one time. The chain has TRBV19 and TRBJ1-6, with TRBD1 matching over 7 bases. From germline, CDR1 is LNHDA and CDR2 SQIVND (reference sequence). This CDR3 comprises 14 residues. V was clipped by 7 bases and J by 4 bases; unmatched bases: 4. The CDR3 coding sequence is TGTGCCAGTACTGGGGACAGATATAATTCACCCCTCCACTTT. This codes for CASTGDRYNSPLHF.

V and J are TRBV7-8 and TRBJ2-5; D unresolved. The V end lost 3 bases, the J end lost 4 bases, and 6 bases lay between the germline ends. Germline V gene sequence: CDR1 SGHVS, CDR2 FQNEAQ. The CDR3 totals 12 residues. DNA of the CDR3: TGTGCCAGCAGCTTCTCGGTAGAGACCCAGTACTTC. Protein product: CASSFSVETQYF.

The chain joins TRBV5-4 to TRBJ1-3, with D hard to call. CDR1 is SGHNT and CDR2 is YYREEE in the germline V gene (reference sequence). This CDR3 is 17 amino acids long. The V and J ends lost 4 bases and 0 bases respectively, with 17 bases between them. The CDR3 bases are TGTGCCAGCAGCACCCCGTCTGGGGAACTCTCTGGAAACACCATATATTTT. It is translated as CASSTPSGELSGNTIYF. Filled out from reference TRBV5-4 and TRBJ1-3, the complete variable domain reads ETGVTQSPTHLIKTRGQQVTLRCSSQSGHNTVSWYQQALGQGPQFIFQYYREEENGRGNFPPRFSGLQFPNYSSELNVNALELDDSALYLCASSTPSGELSGNTIYFGEGSWLTVV.

This chain joins TRBV2 and TRBJ2-4; D gene ambiguous. V lost 3 bases and J 0 bases, leaving 9 bases between the germline ends. Germline CDR1 is SNHLY and CDR2 is FYNNEI. CDR3 length: 15 amino acids. The DNA for the CDR3 is TGTGCCAGCAGTGAGGGGTCCCTAGCCAAAAACATTCAGTACTTC. Translation: CASSEGSLAKNIQYF.